This entry lists 6 T cell receptor beta chains sequenced from one sample in a study of shared clonotypes between healthy human individuals. Data came from immunoSEQ multiplex PCR; TCRdb stores just in-frame clones and leaves some out. The table lists just over 2,000,000 clones, 90% to 95% of them singletons, with 0.1% to 0.15% in the top ten. Sequencing was carried out using naive CD4+ T cells sorted from blood. As to subset: CD45RA+ positively selected. All receptors derive from a man younger than 35 in good health.

V and J are TRBV5-4 and TRBJ1-4; TRBD1 agrees at 8 bases. The CDR3 is made up of 17 amino acids. The trim removed 2 bases at V and 2 bases at J, leaving 8 bases unmatched. Per germline, CDR1 SGHNT and CDR2 YYREEE (reference sequence). CDR3 DNA sequence: TGTGCCAGCAGCTTAACAGGGGGATCTATTACTAATGAAAAACTGTTTTTT. As protein: CASSLTGGSITNEKLFF.

This sequence joins TRBV5-1 and TRBJ2-1; the match to TRBD2 covers 12 bases. The CDR3 consists of 14 residues. After removal of 6 bases from V and 7 bases from J, the junction contained 5 bases not matched to a gene. The germline V gene encodes CDR1 SGHRS and CDR2 YFSETQ. CDR3 nucleotide sequence: TGCGCCAGCACCCGGACTAGCGGGATGAATGAGCAGTTCTTC. Translating gives CASTRTSGMNEQFF.

This clone was observed many times. This rearrangement joins TRBV11-2 to TRBJ2-3, with D unclear. Trimming took off 3 bases at V and 8 bases at J, with 9 bases between the two ends. Germline CDR1 is SGHAT and CDR2 is FQNNGV. CDR3 size: 12 residues. CDR3 sequence reads: CASSFMPGTQYF. The CDR3 DNA sequence: TGTGCCAGCAGCTTCATGCCTGGTACGCAGTATTTT. The variable domain in full, completed from reference TRBV11-2 and TRBJ2-3, reads EAGVAQSPRYKIIEKRQSVAFWCNPISGHATLYWYQQILGQGPKLLIQFQNNGVVDDSQLPKDRFSAERLKGVDSTLKIQPAKLEDSAVYLCASSFMPGTQYFGPGTRLTVL.

This clone was recorded only once. The same CDR3 can be traced to other DNA sequences in this sample. The CDR3 here is CASSSQGSSYEQYF. The CDR3 nucleotides are TGCGCCAGCAGCTCCCAGGGGAGCTCCTACGAGCAGTACTTC. This chain joins TRBV5-1 and TRBJ2-7, with D maybe TRBD1 (6 bases). The V and J ends lost 3 bases and 0 bases respectively, with 10 bases between them. CDR3 length: 14 residues. Per germline, CDR1 SGHRS and CDR2 YFSETQ. Full variable domain (missing parts from reference TRBV5-1 and TRBJ2-7): KAGVTQTPRYLIKTRGQQVTLSCSPISGHRSVSWYQQTPGQGLQFLFEYFSETQRNKGNFPGRFSGRQFSNSRSEMNVSTLELGDSALYLCASSSQGSSYEQYFGPGTRLTVT.

The chain joins TRBV12-2 to TRBJ2-5. TRBV12-2 is flagged as a pseudogene. The CDR3 sequence is 16 residues long. The CDR3 DNA follows: TGTGCAAGTCGCGAGAATAAGGGGGGATTTGAGGAGACCCAGTACTTC. It yields the protein CASRENKGGFEETQYF.

CDR3 sequence reads: CASSSSLSGVRDTEAFF. CDR3 nucleotides: TGTGCCAGCAGTTCCTCACTCTCGGGGGTCAGGGACACTGAAGCTTTCTTT. The J gene is TRBJ1-1, the V gene TRBV28; weak D call: TRBD1 (5 bases). V lost 4 bases, J lost 3 bases, and 21 bases lay in between. Germline V gene data show CDR1 as MDHEN and CDR2 as SYDVKM. This CDR3 spans 17 amino acids. Full variable domain (remainder filled in from reference TRBV28 and TRBJ1-1): DVKVTQSSRYLVKRTGEKVFLECVQDMDHENMFWYRQDPGLGLRLIYFSYDVKMKEKGDIPEGYSVSREKKERFSLILESASTNQTSMYLCASSSSLSGVRDTEAFFGQGTRLTVV.